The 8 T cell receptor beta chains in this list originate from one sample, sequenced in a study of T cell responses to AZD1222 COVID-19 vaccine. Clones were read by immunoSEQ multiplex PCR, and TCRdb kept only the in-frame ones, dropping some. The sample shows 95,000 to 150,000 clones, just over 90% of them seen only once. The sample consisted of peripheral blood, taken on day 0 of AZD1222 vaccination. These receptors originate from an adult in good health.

CDR3 sequence reads: CASLTGLHSPLHF. As DNA, the CDR3 is TGTGCCAGCCTGACAGGGTTGCATTCACCCCTCCACTTT. J is TRBJ1-6 and V is TRBV28; 7 nucleotides match TRBD1. This CDR3 is built from 13 residues. Germline-derived CDR1 and CDR2 are MDHEN and SYDVKM. Losses at the gene ends were 8 bases for V and 8 bases for J; bases not matched to a gene: 6.

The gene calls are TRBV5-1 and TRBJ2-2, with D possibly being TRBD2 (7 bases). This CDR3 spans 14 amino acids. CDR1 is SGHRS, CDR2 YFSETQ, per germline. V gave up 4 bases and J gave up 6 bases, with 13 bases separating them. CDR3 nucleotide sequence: TGCGCCAGCAGCCTTGACGGGGGGCCCGGGGAGCTGTTTTTT. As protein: CASSLDGGPGELFF.

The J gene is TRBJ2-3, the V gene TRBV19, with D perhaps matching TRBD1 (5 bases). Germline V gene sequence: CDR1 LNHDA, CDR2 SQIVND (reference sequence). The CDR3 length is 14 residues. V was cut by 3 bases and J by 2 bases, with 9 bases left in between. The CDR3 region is CASSIRQNTDTQYF. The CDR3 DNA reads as TGTGCCAGTAGTATCCGACAGAACACAGATACGCAGTATTTT.

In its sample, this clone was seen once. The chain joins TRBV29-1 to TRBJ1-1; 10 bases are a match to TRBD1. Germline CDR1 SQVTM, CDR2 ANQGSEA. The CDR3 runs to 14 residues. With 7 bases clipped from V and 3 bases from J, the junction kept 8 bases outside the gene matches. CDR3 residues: CSGRKDRGYTEAFF. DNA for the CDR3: TGCAGCGGCAGGAAGGACAGGGGGTACACTGAAGCTTTCTTT.

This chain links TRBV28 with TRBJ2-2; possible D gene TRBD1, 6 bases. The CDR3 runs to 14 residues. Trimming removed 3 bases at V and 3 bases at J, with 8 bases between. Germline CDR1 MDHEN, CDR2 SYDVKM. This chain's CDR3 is CASSFAGDTGELFF. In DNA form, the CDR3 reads TGTGCCAGCAGTTTTGCAGGGGACACCGGGGAGCTGTTTTTT.

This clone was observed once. CDR3: CASSTDGSSYNEQFF. CDR3 in DNA: TGTGCCAGCAGCACGGACGGAAGCTCCTACAATGAGCAGTTCTTC. This chain uses TRBV11-3 with TRBJ2-1; D is unclear. CDR1 SGHNT and CDR2 YENEEA come from the germline V gene. V lost 5 bases and J lost 0, with 11 bases in between. The length of the CDR3 is 15 residues. The entire variable domain, with the rest obtained from reference TRBV11-3 and TRBJ2-1, is as follows: EAGVVQSPRYKIIEKKQPVAFWCNPISGHNTLYWYLQNLGQGPELLIRYENEEAVDDSQLPKDRFSAERLKGVDSTLKIQPAELGDSAVYLCASSTDGSSYNEQFFGPGTRLTVL.

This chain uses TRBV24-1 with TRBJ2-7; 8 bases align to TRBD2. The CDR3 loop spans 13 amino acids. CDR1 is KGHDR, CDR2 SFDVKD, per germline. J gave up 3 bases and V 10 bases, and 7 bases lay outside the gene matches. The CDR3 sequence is CATGTAGGYEQYF. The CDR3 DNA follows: TGTGCCACTGGAACCGCGGGAGGCTACGAGCAGTACTTC.

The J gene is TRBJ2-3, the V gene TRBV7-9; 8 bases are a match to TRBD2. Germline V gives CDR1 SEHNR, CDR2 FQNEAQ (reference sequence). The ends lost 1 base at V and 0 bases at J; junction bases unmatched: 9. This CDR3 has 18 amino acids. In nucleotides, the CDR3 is TGTGCCAGCAGCTTAGTATCCGGGGGGGAGTGGAGCACAGATACGCAGTATTTT. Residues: CASSLVSGGEWSTDTQYF.